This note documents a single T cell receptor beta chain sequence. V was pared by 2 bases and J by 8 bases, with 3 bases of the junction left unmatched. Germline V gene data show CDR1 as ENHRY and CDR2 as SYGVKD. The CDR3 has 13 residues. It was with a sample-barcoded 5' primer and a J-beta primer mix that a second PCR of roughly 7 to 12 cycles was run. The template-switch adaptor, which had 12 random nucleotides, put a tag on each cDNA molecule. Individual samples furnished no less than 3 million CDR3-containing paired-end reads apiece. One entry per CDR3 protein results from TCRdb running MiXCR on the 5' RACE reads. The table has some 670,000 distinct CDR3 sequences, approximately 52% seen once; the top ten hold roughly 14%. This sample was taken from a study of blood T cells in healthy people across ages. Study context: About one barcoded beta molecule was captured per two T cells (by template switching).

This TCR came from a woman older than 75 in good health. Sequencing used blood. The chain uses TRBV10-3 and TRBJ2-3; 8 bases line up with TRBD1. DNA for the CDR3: TGTGCCATCAGTGAGGGACAGGGAGGTACGCAGTATTTT. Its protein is CAISEGQGGTQYF.